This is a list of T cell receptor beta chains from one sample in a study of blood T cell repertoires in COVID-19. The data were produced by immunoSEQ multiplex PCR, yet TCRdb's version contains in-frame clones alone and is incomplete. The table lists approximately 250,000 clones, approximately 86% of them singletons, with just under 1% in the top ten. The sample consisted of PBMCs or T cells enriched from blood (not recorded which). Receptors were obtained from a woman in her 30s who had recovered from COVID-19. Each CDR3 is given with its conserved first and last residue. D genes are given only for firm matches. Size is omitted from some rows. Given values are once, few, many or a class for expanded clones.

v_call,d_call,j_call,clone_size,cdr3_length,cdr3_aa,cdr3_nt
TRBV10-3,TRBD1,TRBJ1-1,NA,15,CAIDGGQGGPTEAFF,TGTGCCATCGATGGGGGACAGGGAGGTCCCACTGAAGCTTTCTTT
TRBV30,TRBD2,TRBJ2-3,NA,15,CAWSWGGGAGDTQYF,TGTGCCTGGAGTTGGGGCGGGGGAGCGGGAGATACGCAGTATTTT
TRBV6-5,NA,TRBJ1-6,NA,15,CASSNRVSYNSPLHF,TGTGCCAGCAGTAACAGGGTCTCCTATAATTCACCCCTCCACTTT
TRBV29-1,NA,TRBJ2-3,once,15,CSVEILAGRLDTQYF,TGCAGCGTTGAAATCCTGGCAGGGAGGTTGGATACGCAGTATTTT
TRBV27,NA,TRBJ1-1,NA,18,CASSLSARNRVTNTEAFF,TGTGCCAGCAGTTTGTCGGCGAGAAACAGGGTGACGAACACTGAAGCTTTCTTT
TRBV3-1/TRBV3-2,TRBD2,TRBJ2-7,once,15,CASSQTPSGIDEQYF,TGTGCCAGCAGCCAGACCCCTAGCGGGATTGACGAGCAGTACTTC
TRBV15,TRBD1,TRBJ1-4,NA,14,CATSSTGGVEKLFF,TGTGCCACCAGCAGTACAGGGGGCGTGGAAAAACTGTTTTTT
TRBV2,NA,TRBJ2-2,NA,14,CASSEFGGQGELFF,TGTGCCAGCAGTGAATTTGGGGGCCAGGGGGAGCTGTTTTTT
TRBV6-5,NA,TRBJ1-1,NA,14,CASSYAGRNTEAFF,TGTGCCAGCAGTTACGCCGGGAGGAACACTGAAGCTTTCTTT
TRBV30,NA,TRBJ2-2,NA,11,CAWMRARELFF,TGTGCCTGGATGCGGGCTAGGGAGCTGTTTTTT
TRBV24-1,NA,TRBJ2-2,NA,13,CATSPANTGELFF,TGTGCCACGAGCCCGGCGAACACCGGGGAGCTGTTTTTT
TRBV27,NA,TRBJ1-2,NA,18,CASSSGGVRRGGDYGYTF,TGTGCCAGCAGTTCGGGAGGGGTGAGGAGGGGAGGGGACTATGGCTACACCTTC
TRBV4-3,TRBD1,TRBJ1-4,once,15,CASRPGTAFNEKLFF,TGCGCCAGCAGGCCCGGGACAGCTTTTAATGAAAAACTGTTTTTT
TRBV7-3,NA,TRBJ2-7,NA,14,CASSLMGYSYEQYF,TGTGCCAGCAGCTTAATGGGCTACTCCTACGAGCAGTACTTC
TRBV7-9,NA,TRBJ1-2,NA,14,CASSLAQGNYGYTF,TGTGCCAGCAGCTTAGCACAGGGAAACTATGGCTACACCTTC
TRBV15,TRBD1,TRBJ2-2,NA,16,CATSTQWEQGTGELFF,TGTGCCACCAGCACCCAGTGGGAACAGGGGACCGGGGAGCTGTTTTTT
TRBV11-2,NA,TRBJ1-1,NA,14,CASSLEGVVTEAFF,TGTGCCAGCAGCCTAGAAGGGGTGGTCACTGAAGCTTTCTTT
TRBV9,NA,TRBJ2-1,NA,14,CASSVSGLTDEQFF,TGTGCCAGCAGCGTGTCAGGATTGACGGATGAGCAGTTCTTC
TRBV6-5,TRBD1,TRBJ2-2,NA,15,CASRKPGQGIGELFF,TGTGCCAGCAGAAAGCCGGGACAGGGGATCGGGGAGCTGTTTTTT
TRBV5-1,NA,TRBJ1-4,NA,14,CASSLIQGGEKLFF,TGCGCCAGCAGCTTAATTCAAGGGGGTGAAAAACTGTTTTTT
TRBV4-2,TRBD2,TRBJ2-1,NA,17,CASSQDWGGPPYNEQFF,TGTGCCAGCAGCCAAGATTGGGGGGGACCCCCTTACAATGAGCAGTTCTTC
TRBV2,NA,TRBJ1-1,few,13,CASTEQGSGEAFF,TGTGCCAGCACCGAACAGGGCAGCGGTGAAGCTTTCTTT
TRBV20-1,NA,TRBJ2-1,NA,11,CSATGNNEQFF,TGCAGTGCTACAGGGAACAATGAGCAGTTCTTC
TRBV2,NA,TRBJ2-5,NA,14,CASSSQAPQETQYF,TGTGCCAGCAGTTCACAGGCTCCACAAGAGACCCAGTACTTC
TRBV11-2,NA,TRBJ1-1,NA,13,CASSFKPNTEAFF,TGTGCCAGCAGCTTCAAGCCTAACACTGAAGCTTTCTTT
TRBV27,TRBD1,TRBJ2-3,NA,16,CASSYRAGTAIDTQYF,TGTGCCAGCAGTTATCGGGCAGGGACAGCGATTGATACGCAGTATTTT
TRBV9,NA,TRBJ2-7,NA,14,CASSVGGESHEQYF,TGTGCCAGCAGCGTAGGAGGAGAATCCCACGAGCAGTACTTC
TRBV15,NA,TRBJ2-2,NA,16,CATSSRLVASHGELFF,TGTGCCACCAGCAGTCGACTAGTGGCGAGTCACGGGGAGCTGTTTTTT
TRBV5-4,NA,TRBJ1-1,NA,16,CASSSTPLRGNTEAFF,TGTGCCAGCAGCTCAACACCATTAAGGGGAAACACTGAAGCTTTCTTT
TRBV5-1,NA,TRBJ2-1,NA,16,CASSLVGVLSYNEQFF,TGCGCCAGCAGCTTGGTGGGAGTGCTCTCCTACAATGAGCAGTTCTTC
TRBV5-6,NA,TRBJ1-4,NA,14,CASSLGALNEKLFF,TGTGCCAGCAGCTTGGGGGCCCTTAATGAAAAACTGTTTTTT
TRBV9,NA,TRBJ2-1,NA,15,CASSADGWGVNEQFF,TGTGCCAGCAGCGCAGATGGTTGGGGGGTAAATGAGCAGTTCTTC
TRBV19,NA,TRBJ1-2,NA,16,CASSIQQAGHNYGYTF,TGTGCCAGTAGTATCCAGCAAGCGGGCCACAACTATGGCTACACCTTC
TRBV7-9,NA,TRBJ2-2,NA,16,CASSFGLSPNTGELFF,TGTGCCAGCAGCTTCGGACTTTCGCCTAACACCGGGGAGCTGTTTTTT
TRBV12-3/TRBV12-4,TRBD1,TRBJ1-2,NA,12,CASSRTGYGYTF,TGTGCCAGCTCCAGGACAGGCTATGGCTACACCTTC
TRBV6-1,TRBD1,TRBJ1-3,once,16,CASSESQGARGNTIYF,TGTGCCAGCAGTGAAAGCCAGGGGGCGCGGGGAAACACCATATATTTT
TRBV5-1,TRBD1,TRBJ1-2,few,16,CASSLDTTGGAYGYTF,TGCGCCAGCAGCTTGGACACCACAGGGGGCGCGTATGGCTACACCTTC
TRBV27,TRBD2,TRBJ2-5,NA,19,CASTMHSQGGGTRIETQYF,TGTGCCAGCACGATGCACTCGCAGGGCGGGGGGACTCGGATAGAGACCCAGTACTTC
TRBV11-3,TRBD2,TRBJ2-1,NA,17,CASSLDLGREGVNEQFF,TGTGCCAGCAGCTTAGATCTCGGGCGGGAGGGCGTTAATGAGCAGTTCTTC
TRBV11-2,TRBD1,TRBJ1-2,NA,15,CASSLHRGWNYGYTF,TGTGCCAGCAGCCTCCACAGGGGCTGGAACTATGGCTACACCTTC
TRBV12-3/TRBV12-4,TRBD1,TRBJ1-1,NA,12,CASSKGTVEAFF,TGTGCCAGCAGCAAGGGGACAGTTGAAGCTTTCTTT
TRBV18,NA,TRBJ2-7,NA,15,CASSPRGRWVPEQYF,TGTGCCAGCTCACCAAGGGGCCGGTGGGTCCCCGAGCAGTACTTC
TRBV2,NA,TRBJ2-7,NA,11,CASSFRYEQYF,TGTGCCAGCAGCTTCAGGTACGAGCAGTACTTC
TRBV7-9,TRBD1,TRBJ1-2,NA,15,CASSLGDRFNYGYTF,TGTGCCAGCAGCTTAGGGGACAGATTTAACTATGGCTACACCTTC
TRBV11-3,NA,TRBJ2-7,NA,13,CASSFGGSDEQYF,TGTGCCAGCAGCTTTGGAGGGAGCGACGAGCAGTACTTC
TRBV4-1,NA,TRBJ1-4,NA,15,CASSQVGTPNEKLFF,TGCGCCAGCAGCCAAGTCGGGACACCGAATGAAAAACTGTTTTTT
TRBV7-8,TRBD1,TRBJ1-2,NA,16,CASSYLTGARDYGYTF,TGTGCCAGCAGTTACCTAACAGGGGCGCGTGACTATGGCTACACCTTC
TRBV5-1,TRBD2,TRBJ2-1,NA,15,CASSLGTSGGDEQFF,TGCGCCAGCAGCCTCGGGACTAGCGGGGGGGATGAGCAGTTCTTC